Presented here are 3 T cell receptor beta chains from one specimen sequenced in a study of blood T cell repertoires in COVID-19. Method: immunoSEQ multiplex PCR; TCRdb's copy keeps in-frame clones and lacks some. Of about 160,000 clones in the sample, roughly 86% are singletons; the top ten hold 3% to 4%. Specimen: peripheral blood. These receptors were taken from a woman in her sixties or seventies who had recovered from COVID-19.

The CDR3 DNA is TGTGCCAGCAGGGCAGGGGAAAGCTCCTACGAGCAGTACTTC. It specifies CASRAGESSYEQYF. The V gene is TRBV28, the J gene TRBJ2-7, with a tentative D call TRBD1 (6 bases). The CDR3 sequence is 14 residues long. The V gene's germline CDR1 is MDHEN and CDR2 SYDVKM. Trimming took 6 bases from V and 0 from J, leaving 12 bases between them.

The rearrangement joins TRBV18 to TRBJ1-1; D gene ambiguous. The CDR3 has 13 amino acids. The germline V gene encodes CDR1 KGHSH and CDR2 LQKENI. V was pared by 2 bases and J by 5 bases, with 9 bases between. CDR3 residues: CASSPTGTTEAFF. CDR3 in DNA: TGTGCCAGCTCACCAACGGGTACTACTGAAGCTTTCTTT.

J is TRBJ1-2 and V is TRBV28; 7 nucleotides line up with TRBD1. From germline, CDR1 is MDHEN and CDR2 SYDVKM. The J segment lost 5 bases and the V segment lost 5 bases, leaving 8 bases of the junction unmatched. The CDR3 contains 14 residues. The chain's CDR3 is CASSVTGARYGYTF. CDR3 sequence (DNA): TGTGCCAGCAGTGTCACAGGGGCCCGGTATGGCTACACCTTC.